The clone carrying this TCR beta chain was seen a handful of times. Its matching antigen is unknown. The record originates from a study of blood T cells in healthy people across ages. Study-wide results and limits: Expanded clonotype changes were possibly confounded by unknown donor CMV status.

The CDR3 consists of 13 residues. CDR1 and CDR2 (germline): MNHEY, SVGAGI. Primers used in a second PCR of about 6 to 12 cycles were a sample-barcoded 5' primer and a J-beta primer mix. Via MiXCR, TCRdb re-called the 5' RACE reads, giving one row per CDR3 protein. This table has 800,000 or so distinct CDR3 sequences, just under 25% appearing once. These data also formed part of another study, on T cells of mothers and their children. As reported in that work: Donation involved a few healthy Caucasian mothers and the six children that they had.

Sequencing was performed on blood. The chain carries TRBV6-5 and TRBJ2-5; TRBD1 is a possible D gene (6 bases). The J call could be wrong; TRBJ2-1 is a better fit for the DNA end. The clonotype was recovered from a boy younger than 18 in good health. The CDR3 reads CASSYGGWNEQFF. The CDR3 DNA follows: TGTGCCAGCAGTTATGGGGGCTGGAATGAGCAGTTCTTC.